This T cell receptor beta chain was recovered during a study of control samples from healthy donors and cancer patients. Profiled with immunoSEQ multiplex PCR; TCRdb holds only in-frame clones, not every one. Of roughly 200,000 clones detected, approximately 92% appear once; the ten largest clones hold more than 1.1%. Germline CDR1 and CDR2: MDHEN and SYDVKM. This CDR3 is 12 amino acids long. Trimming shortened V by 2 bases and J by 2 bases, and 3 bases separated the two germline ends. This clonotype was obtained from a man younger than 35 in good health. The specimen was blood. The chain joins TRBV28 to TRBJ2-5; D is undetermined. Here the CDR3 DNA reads TGTGCCAGCAGTTTAGGACAAGAGACCCAGTACTTC. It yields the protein CASSLGQETQYF.